Sequencing of this T cell receptor beta chain was carried out in a study of blood T cell repertoires in COVID-19. Study-wide context: The analysed material was cDNA or gDNA that came from T cells, B-cell-depleted T cells, or PBMCs.

Authors' processing steps: Amplifying reference gene primers gave estimates of nucleated cell counts. Sequenced by immunoSEQ multiplex PCR; TCRdb stores in-frame clones only, minus some. For V, J and clone size, that table is used; D and trimming come from the DNA. The sample has roughly 42,000 clones, about 85% seen once. This CDR3 comprises 16 residues. The trim removed 3 bases at V and 0 bases at J, leaving 4 bases unmatched. Germline loops: CDR1 SGDLS, CDR2 YYNGEE. The chain uses TRBV9 and TRBJ2-4, with 9 nucleotides matching TRBD2. The TCR was taken from a human donor in a cohort sampled during active COVID-19. Sequences were obtained from peripheral blood. CDR3 in DNA: TGTGCCAGCAGCGGCGGGAGGGGCTTAGCCAAAAACATTCAGTACTTC. This gives the protein CASSGGRGLAKNIQYF.